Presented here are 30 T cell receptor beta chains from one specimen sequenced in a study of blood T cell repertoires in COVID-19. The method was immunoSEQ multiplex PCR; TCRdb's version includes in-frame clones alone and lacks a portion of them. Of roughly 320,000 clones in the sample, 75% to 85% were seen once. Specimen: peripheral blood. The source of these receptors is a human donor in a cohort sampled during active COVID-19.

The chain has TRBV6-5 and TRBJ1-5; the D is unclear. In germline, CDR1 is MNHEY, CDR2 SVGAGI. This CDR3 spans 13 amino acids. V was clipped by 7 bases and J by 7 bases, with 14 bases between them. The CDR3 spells CASTPEPEQPQHF. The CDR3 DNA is TGTGCCAGCACTCCTGAACCGGAGCAGCCCCAGCATTTT.

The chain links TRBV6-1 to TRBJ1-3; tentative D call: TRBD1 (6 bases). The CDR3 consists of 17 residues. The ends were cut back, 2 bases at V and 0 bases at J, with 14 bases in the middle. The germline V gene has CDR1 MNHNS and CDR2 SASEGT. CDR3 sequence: CASSEYLGGFSGNTIYF. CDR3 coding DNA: TGTGCCAGCAGTGAATATTTAGGGGGATTCTCTGGAAACACCATATATTTT.

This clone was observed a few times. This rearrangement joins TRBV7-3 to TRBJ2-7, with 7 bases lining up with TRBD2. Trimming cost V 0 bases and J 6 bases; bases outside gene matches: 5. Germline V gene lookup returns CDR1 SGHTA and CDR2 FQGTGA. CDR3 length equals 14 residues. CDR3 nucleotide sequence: TGTGCCAGCAGCTTAACGCCTAGCGGCAGCGAGCAGTACTTC. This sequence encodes CASSLTPSGSEQYF.

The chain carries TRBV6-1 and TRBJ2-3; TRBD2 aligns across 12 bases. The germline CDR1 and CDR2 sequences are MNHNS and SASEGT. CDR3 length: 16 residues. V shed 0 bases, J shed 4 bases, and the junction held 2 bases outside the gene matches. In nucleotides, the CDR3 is TGTGCCAGCAGTGAAGCGCTAGCGGGGGGGGCAGATACGCAGTATTTT. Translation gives CASSEALAGGADTQYF.

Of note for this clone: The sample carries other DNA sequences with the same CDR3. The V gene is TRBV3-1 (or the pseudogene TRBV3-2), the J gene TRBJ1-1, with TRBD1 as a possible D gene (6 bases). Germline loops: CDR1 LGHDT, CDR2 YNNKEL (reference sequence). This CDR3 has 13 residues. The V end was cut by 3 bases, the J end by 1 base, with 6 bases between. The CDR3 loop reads CASSQTGNTEAFF. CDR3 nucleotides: TGTGCCAGCAGCCAGACAGGGAACACTGAAGCTTTCTTT.

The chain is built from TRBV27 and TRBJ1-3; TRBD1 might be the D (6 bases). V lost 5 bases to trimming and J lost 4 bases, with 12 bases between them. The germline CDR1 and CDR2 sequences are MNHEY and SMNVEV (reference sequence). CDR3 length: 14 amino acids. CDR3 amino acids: CASSVTGFGNTIYF. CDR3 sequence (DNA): TGTGCCAGCAGTGTAACAGGGTTCGGAAACACCATATATTTT.

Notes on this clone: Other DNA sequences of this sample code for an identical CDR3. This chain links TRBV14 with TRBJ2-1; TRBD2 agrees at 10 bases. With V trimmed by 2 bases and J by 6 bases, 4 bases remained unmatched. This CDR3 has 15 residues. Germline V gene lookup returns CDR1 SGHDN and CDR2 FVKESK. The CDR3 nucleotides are TGTGCCAGCAGCCAACCACTAGCGGGGCGCAATGAGCAGTTCTTC. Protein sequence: CASSQPLAGRNEQFF.

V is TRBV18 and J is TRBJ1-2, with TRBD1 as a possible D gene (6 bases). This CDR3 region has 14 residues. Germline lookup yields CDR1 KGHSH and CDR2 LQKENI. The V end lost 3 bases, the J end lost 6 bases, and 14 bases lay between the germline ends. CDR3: CASSPFDEGDGYTF. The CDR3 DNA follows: TGTGCCAGCTCACCTTTTGATGAGGGGGATGGCTACACCTTC.

The CDR3 region has the DNA TGTGCCAGTACCCGGGACTTCTTCCAGCCCCAGCATTTT. It is translated as CASTRDFFQPQHF. The chain couples TRBV12-3 or TRBV12-4 to TRBJ1-5; TRBD1 might be the D (5 bases). This CDR3 is 13 amino acids long. V lost 9 bases and J 7 bases, leaving 16 bases between the germline ends.

The CDR3 spells CASSQDRDRVREQFF. DNA of the CDR3: TGTGCCAGCAGCCAAGATAGAGACAGGGTTCGAGAGCAGTTCTTC. V gene TRBV3-1 (or the pseudogene TRBV3-2) combines with J gene TRBJ2-1, with 7 bases identical to TRBD1. Trimming at V came to 0 bases and at J to 10 bases, leaving 9 bases not matched to a gene. The CDR3 is made up of 15 amino acids. Germline CDR1 LGHDT, CDR2 YNNKEL (reference sequence).

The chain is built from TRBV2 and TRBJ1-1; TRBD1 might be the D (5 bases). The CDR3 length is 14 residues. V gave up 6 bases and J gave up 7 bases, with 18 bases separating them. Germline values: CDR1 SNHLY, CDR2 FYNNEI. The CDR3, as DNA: TGTGCCAGCAGCCAGGGAGGACTGCTGGTTGAAGCTTTCTTT. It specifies CASSQGGLLVEAFF. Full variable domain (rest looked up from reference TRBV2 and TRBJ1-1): EPEVTQTPSHQVTQMGQEVILRCVPISNHLYFYWYRQILGQKVEFLVSFYNNEISEKSEIFDDQFSVERPDGSNFTLKIRSTKLEDSAMYFCASSQGGLLVEAFFGQGTRLTVV.

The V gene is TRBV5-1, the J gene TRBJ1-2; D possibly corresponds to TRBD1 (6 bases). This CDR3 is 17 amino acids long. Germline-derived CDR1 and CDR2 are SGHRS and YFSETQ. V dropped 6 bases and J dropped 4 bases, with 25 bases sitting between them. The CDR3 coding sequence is TGCGCCAGCACCGAAGCACTGACAGGTCGGGGGGGCTATGGCTACACCTTC. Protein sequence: CASTEALTGRGGYGYTF.

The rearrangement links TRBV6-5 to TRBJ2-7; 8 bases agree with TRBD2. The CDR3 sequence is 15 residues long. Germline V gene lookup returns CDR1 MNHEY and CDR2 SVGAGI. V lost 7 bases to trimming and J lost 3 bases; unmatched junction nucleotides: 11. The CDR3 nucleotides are TGTGCCAGCACCGGGGCGGGACTAGGTCTCTACGAGCAGTACTTC. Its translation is CASTGAGLGLYEQYF.

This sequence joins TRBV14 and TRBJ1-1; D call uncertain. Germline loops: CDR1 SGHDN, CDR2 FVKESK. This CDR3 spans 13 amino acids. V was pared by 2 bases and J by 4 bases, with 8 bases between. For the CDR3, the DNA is TGTGCCAGCAGCCAATCAGGCATCACTGAAGCTTTCTTT. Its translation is CASSQSGITEAFF. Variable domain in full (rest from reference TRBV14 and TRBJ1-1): EAGVTQFPSHSVIEKGQTVTLRCDPISGHDNLYWYRRVMGKEIKFLLHFVKESKQDESGMPNNRFLAERTGGTYSTLKVQPAELEDSGVYFCASSQSGITEAFFGQGTRLTVV.

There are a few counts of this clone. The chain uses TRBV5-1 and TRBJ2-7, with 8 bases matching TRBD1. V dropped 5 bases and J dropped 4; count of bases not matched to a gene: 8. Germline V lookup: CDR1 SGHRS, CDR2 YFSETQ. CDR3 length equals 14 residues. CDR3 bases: TGCGCCAGCAGAGGACAGGGCCAGGGTTACGAGCAGTACTTC. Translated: CASRGQGQGYEQYF.

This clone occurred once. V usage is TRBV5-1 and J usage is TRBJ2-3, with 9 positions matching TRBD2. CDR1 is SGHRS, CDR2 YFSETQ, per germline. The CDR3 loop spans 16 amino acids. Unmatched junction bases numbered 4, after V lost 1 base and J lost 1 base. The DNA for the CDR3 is TGCGCCAGCAGCTTGAGCCGCGGGGGGGGCACAGATACGCAGTATTTT. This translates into CASSLSRGGGTDTQYF.

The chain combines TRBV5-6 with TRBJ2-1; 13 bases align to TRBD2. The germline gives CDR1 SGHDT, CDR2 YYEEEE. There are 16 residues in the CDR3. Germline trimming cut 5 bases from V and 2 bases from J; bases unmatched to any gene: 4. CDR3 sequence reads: CASRALAGGPYNEQFF. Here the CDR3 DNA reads TGTGCCAGCAGAGCACTAGCGGGGGGGCCCTACAATGAGCAGTTCTTC.

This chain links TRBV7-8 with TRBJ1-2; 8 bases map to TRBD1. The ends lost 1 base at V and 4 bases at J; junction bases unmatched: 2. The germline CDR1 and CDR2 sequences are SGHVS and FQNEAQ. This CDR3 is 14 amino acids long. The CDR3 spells CASSLGQGAYGYTF. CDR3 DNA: TGTGCCAGCAGCTTAGGCCAGGGGGCCTATGGCTACACCTTC.

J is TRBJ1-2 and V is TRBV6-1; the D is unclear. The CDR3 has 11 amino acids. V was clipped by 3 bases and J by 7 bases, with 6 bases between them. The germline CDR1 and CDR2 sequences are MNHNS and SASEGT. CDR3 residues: CASSDGGGYTF. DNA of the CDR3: TGTGCCAGCAGTGATGGCGGTGGCTACACCTTC.

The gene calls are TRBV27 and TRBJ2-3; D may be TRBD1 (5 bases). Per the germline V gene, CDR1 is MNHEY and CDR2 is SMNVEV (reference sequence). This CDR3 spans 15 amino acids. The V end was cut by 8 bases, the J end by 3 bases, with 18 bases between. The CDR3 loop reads CASQTQGHETDTQYF. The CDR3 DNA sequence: TGTGCCAGCCAGACGCAGGGCCATGAAACAGATACGCAGTATTTT.

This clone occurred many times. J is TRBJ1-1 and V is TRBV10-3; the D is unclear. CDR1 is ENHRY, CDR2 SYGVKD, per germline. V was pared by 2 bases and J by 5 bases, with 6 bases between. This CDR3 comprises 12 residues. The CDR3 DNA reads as TGTGCCATCAGTGAGGGTACAACTGAAGCTTTCTTT. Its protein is CAISEGTTEAFF.

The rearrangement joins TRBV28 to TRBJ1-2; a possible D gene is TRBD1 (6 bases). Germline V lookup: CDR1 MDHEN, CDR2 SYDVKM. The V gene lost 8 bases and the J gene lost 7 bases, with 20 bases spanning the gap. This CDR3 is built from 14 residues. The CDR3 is CASGTPQGFRGYTF. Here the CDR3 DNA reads TGTGCCAGCGGGACACCTCAGGGGTTTCGTGGCTACACCTTC.

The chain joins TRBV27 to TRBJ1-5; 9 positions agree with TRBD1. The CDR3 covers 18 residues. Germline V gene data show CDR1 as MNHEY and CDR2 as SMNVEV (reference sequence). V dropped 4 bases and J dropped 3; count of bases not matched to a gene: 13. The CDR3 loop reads CASSSHPGTGTFNQPQHF. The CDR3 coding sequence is TGTGCCAGCAGTTCTCACCCGGGGACAGGGACATTCAATCAGCCCCAGCATTTT.

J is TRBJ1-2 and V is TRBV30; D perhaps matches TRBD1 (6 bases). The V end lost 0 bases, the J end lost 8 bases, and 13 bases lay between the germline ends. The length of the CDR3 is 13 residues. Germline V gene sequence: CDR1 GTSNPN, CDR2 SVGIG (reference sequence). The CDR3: CAWSVVGARGYTF. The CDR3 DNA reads TGTGCCTGGAGTGTCGTGGGGGCGCGAGGCTACACCTTC.

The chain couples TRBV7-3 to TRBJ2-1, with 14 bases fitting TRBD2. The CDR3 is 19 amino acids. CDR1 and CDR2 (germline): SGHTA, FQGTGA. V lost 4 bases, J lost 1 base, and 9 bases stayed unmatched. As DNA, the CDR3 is TGTGCCAGCAGCTCCCCGACTAGCGGGGGGGCCGGGTCCTACAATGAGCAGTTCTTC. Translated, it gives CASSSPTSGGAGSYNEQFF.

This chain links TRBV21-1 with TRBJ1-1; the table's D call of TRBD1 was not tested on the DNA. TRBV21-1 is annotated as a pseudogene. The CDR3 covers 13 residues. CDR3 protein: CASRQGTNTEAFF. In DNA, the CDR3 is TGTGCCTCACGACAGGGGACGAACACTGAAGCTTTCTTT.

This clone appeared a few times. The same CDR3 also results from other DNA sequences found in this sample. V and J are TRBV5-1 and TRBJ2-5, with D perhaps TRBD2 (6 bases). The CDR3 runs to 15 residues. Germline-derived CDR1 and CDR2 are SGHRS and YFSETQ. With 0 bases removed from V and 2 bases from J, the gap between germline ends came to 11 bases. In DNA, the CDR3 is TGCGCCAGCAGCTTGGTTGCCCGGGGGCAAGAGACCCAGTACTTC. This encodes CASSLVARGQETQYF.

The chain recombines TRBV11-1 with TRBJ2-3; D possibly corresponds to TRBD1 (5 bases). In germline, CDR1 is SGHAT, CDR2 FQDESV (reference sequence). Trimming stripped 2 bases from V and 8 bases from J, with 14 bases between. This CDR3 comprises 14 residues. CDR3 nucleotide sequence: TGTGCCAGCAGCTTATTCTCGGACACCGCTACGCAGTATTTT. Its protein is CASSLFSDTATQYF.

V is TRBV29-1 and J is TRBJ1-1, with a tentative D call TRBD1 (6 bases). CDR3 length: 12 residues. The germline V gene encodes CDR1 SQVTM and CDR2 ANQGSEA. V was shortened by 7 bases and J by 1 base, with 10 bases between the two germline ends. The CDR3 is CSGMDRNTEAFF. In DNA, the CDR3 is TGCAGCGGAATGGACAGGAACACTGAAGCTTTCTTT.

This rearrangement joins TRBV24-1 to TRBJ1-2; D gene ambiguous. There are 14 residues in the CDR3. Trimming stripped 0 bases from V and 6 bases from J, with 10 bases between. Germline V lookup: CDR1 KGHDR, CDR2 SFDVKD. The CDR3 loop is CATSDLQVNHGYTF. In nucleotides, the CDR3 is TGTGCCACCAGTGATTTGCAGGTGAACCATGGCTACACCTTC.